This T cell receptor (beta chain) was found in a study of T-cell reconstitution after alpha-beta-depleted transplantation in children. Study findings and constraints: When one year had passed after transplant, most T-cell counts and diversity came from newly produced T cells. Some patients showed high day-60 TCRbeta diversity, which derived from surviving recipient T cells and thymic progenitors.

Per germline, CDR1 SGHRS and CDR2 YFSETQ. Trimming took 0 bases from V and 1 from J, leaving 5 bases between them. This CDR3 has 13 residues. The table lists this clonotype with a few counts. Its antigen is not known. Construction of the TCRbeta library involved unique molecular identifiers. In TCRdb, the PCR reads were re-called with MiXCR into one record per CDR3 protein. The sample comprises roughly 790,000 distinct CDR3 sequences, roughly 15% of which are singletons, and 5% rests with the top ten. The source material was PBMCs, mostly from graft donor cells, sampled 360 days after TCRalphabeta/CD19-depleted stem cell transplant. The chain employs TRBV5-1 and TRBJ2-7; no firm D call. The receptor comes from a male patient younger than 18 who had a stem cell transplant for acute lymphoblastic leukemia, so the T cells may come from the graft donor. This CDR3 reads CASSLEESYEQYF. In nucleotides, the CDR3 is TGCGCCAGCAGCTTGGAGGAATCCTACGAGCAGTACTTC.